This note documents a single T cell receptor (beta chain) sequence. The record originates from a study of technical replicates of blood from a handful of donors. Only in-frame clones appear in the TCRdb table, and some are missing; sequencing was by immunoSEQ multiplex PCR. This sample yields tens of thousands of clones, of which over 85% are seen a single time; more than 0.2% belongs to the top ten. Sequencing was carried out using T cells isolated from PBMCs. This clonotype originated in a human donor in good health.

The CDR3 region has the DNA TGTGCCAGCAGCGCAGGTTCGGATAATGAAAAACTGTTTTTT. Translating gives CASSAGSDNEKLFF. J is TRBJ1-4 and V is TRBV9; no firm D call. Trimming cost V 3 bases and J 4 bases, with 10 bases left between them. This CDR3 is built from 14 residues. Germline V gives CDR1 SGDLS, CDR2 YYNGEE.